Following are 20 T cell receptor beta chains from one sample sequenced in a study of T cells after yellow fever vaccination. TCRdb re-called the 5' RACE reads through MiXCR, storing one row per CDR3 protein. The sample consists of some 110,000 distinct CDR3 sequences, roughly 6.8% of them appearing once. Sequenced material: CD4+ T cells sorted from PBMCs, taken roughly seven weeks after the first yellow fever vaccination. The receptor source for this set is a man between 18 and 29 years old who received the YFV17D yellow fever vaccine.

J is TRBJ2-5 and V is TRBV5-1, with D perhaps TRBD2 (7 bases). Trimming took 4 bases from V and 2 from J, leaving 15 bases between them. CDR1 is SGHRS and CDR2 is YFSETQ in the germline V gene. The CDR3 totals 15 residues. In DNA form, the CDR3 reads TGCGCCAGCAGCGACCCCGAGGGGGGGCAAGAGACCCAGTACTTC. Protein sequence: CASSDPEGGQETQYF.

This clonotype was observed many times. CDR3 nucleotides: TGTGCCATCAGTAGGGGACAGGGTGGTGAAGCTTTCTTT. This gives the protein CAISRGQGGEAFF. The V and J genes are TRBV10-3 and TRBJ1-1; 9 bases are a match to TRBD1. This CDR3 has 13 amino acids. The germline V gene encodes CDR1 ENHRY and CDR2 SYGVKD. Trimming cost V 5 bases and J 7 bases; bases outside gene matches: 5.

This clonotype was counted a few times. V gene TRBV7-3 combines with J gene TRBJ2-1; TRBD2 matches at 11 bases. V gave up 4 bases and J gave up 0 bases; unmatched junction bases: 8. CDR3 length: 18 residues. Germline CDR1 SGHTA, CDR2 FQGTGA. The CDR3 bases are TGTGCCAGCAGCTCGTTAGGGACTAGCGGTTCCTCCTACAATGAGCAGTTCTTC. This translates into CASSSLGTSGSSYNEQFF.

The chain couples TRBV27 to TRBJ1-1, with D perhaps matching TRBD1 (5 bases). The CDR3 consists of 15 residues. Per germline, CDR1 MNHEY and CDR2 SMNVEV (reference sequence). The germline V and J ends were trimmed by 5 bases and 4 bases, with 17 bases remaining between them. The CDR3 nucleotides read TGTGCCAGCAGTAGTCTGATAAGGGGTGGCACTGAAGCTTTCTTT. The encoded protein is CASSSLIRGGTEAFF.

This clonotype was seen ten or more times. The chain couples TRBV12-3 or TRBV12-4 to TRBJ2-1; D perhaps matches TRBD2 (7 bases). The V end lost 6 bases, the J end lost 2 bases, and 20 bases lay between the germline ends. This CDR3 region has 17 residues. The CDR3 bases are TGTGCCAGCAGCCTGAACGCGGGGCGGGGGCCCTACAATGAGCAGTTCTTC. It specifies CASSLNAGRGPYNEQFF.

This clonotype has at least ten counts. This sequence joins TRBV18 and TRBJ1-2; the match to TRBD1 covers 7 bases. The length of the CDR3 is 15 residues. Germline V CDR1 and CDR2: KGHSH, LQKENI. The junction had 7 bases not matched to a gene; V was cut back by 3 bases and J by 3 bases. The CDR3 nucleotides are TGTGCCAGCTCACCGGGACAGCAGCTCGACTATGGCTACACCTTC. Protein product: CASSPGQQLDYGYTF.

This clonotype has ten or more counts. The chain employs TRBV7-2 and TRBJ2-5, with D perhaps matching TRBD2 (6 bases). Germline assignment: CDR1 SGHTA and CDR2 FQGNSA. The ends were cut back, 2 bases at V and 4 bases at J, with 14 bases in the middle. CDR3 length: 15 amino acids. The CDR3 nucleotides are TGTGCCAGCAGCTTACCCCCGTCGGGGGTAGAGACCCAGTACTTC. Translation: CASSLPPSGVETQYF.

This clonotype was recorded a few times. The chain recombines TRBV18 with TRBJ1-1; D possibly corresponds to TRBD1 (6 bases). Per germline, CDR1 KGHSH and CDR2 LQKENI. V was trimmed by 2 bases and J by 5 bases, leaving 12 bases between them. The CDR3 has 14 amino acids. The CDR3 DNA is TGTGCCAGCTCACCAAACAGGGCTGATACTGAAGCTTTCTTT. It yields the protein CASSPNRADTEAFF.

This clonotype was counted ten times or more. CDR3 nucleotides: TGTGCCAGCAGTTTAGGCGCGGGACAGGGGTCCTCTAACTATGGCTACACCTTC. Its translation: CASSLGAGQGSSNYGYTF. V usage is TRBV27 and J usage is TRBJ1-2; 10 bases align to TRBD1. V was pared by 2 bases and J by 0 bases, with 9 bases of the junction left unmatched. The CDR3 covers 18 residues. Germline V gives CDR1 MNHEY, CDR2 SMNVEV (reference sequence).

The chain uses TRBV20-1 and TRBJ1-5, with TRBD1 matching 9 bases. The CDR3 runs to 14 residues. Germline CDR1 and CDR2: DFQATT and SNEGSKA (reference sequence). Trimming cost V 4 bases and J 5 bases; bases outside gene matches: 6. The CDR3 DNA is TGCAGTGCTACACCGACAGGGGGAGATCAGCCCCAGCATTTT. This translates into CSATPTGGDQPQHF.

This clonotype was seen more than once but under ten times. V and J are TRBV12-3 or TRBV12-4 and TRBJ1-1; no reliable D call. The CDR3 contains 15 residues. The V gene lost 6 bases and the J gene lost 5 bases, with 19 bases spanning the gap. CDR3 sequence reads: CASSNPNGRWTEAFF. The CDR3 nucleotides are TGTGCCAGCAGCAATCCTAATGGGCGGTGGACTGAAGCTTTCTTT.

This clonotype appeared many times. The chain links TRBV7-2 to TRBJ2-1; 12 nucleotides agree with TRBD1. The CDR3 sequence is 17 residues long. The V gene end was trimmed by 5 bases and the J gene end by 8 bases; junction bases not matched to a gene: 13. CDR1 and CDR2 (germline): SGHTA, FQGNSA. This CDR3 is CASSLYGGQGALDEQFF. For the CDR3, the DNA is TGTGCCAGCAGCCTTTATGGGGGACAGGGGGCCTTAGATGAGCAGTTCTTC.

This clonotype has a handful of counts. V usage is TRBV5-5 and J usage is TRBJ1-6, with 7 nucleotides matching TRBD1. Trimming at V came to 5 bases and at J to 7 bases, leaving 6 bases not matched to a gene. Germline V gives CDR1 SGHKS, CDR2 YYEKEE (reference sequence). The CDR3 runs to 14 residues. In nucleotides, the CDR3 is TGTGCCAGCAGGAGGGACAGTCAAAATTCACCCCTCCACTTT. It specifies CASRRDSQNSPLHF.

This clonotype was observed at least ten times. The CDR3 here is CASSSPDRRQYF. DNA of the CDR3: TGTGCCAGCAGTTCCCCTGACAGACGGCAGTACTTC. The chain links TRBV12-3 or TRBV12-4 to TRBJ2-7; D possibly corresponds to TRBD1 (5 bases). V was shortened by 4 bases and J by 9 bases, with 13 bases between the two germline ends. The CDR3 has 12 residues.

This clonotype was seen ten or more times. The CDR3 sequence: CATSMQQGAYNEQFF. CDR3 in DNA: TGTGCCACCAGCATGCAACAGGGGGCGTACAATGAGCAGTTCTTC. This chain uses TRBV15 with TRBJ2-1; 9 bases are a match to TRBD1. This CDR3 has 15 amino acids. Per germline, CDR1 LNHNV and CDR2 YYDKDF (reference sequence). The ends lost 4 bases at V and 4 bases at J; junction bases unmatched: 5.

This chain joins TRBV5-4 and TRBJ2-5; 7 bases align to TRBD1. The germline CDR1 and CDR2 sequences are SGHNT and YYREEE (reference sequence). CDR3 size: 17 residues. V shed 4 bases and J 5 bases; nucleotides not matched to a gene: 17. DNA of the CDR3: TGTGCCAGCAGCCCTGGACAGGCAAAAGGAGGATTGGAGACCCAGTACTTC. The encoded protein is CASSPGQAKGGLETQYF.

This clonotype was observed at least ten times. The chain recombines TRBV7-2 with TRBJ2-3, with 12 bases that match TRBD2. Germline V gene data show CDR1 as SGHTA and CDR2 as FQGNSA. The CDR3 consists of 17 residues. V lost 5 bases and J lost 1; bases outside the gene matches: 7. For the CDR3, the DNA is TGTGCCAGCAGCAAACGGACTAGCGGGGACCGCACAGATACGCAGTATTTT. Its protein is CASSKRTSGDRTDTQYF. Drawing the rest from reference TRBV7-2 and TRBJ2-3, the complete variable domain is GAGVSQSPSNKVTEKGKDVELRCDPISGHTALYWYRQSLGQGLEFLIYFQGNSAPDKSGLPSDRFSAERTGGSVSTLTIQRTQQEDSAVYLCASSKRTSGDRTDTQYFGPGTRLTVL.

This clonotype has at least ten counts. The chain uses TRBV20-1 and TRBJ2-1; 8 bases are a match to TRBD1. Germline CDR1 is DFQATT and CDR2 is SNEGSKA (reference sequence). The CDR3 is 15 residues long. J was trimmed by 7 bases and V by 6 bases; bases with no gene match: 14. CDR3 coding DNA: TGCAGTGCAGGGGGTTGGGACAGGCCTGGGAATGAGCAGTTCTTC. Amino acid sequence: CSAGGWDRPGNEQFF.

This clonotype was seen repeatedly, ten times or more. The CDR3 here is CASSLQDTQYF. The CDR3 nucleotides are TGCGCCAGCAGCTTGCAAGATACGCAGTATTTT. The genes are TRBV5-1 and TRBJ2-3, with D uncertain. V was trimmed by 1 base and J by 5 bases, leaving 2 bases between them. Germline assignment: CDR1 SGHRS and CDR2 YFSETQ. CDR3 length: 11 amino acids.

CDR3 in amino acids: CASSFRASGPYEQYF. CDR3 in DNA: TGTGCCAGCAGCTTCCGCGCTAGCGGACCCTACGAGCAGTACTTC. The V call is TRBV7-2, the J call TRBJ2-7, with TRBD2 identical over 7 bases. The CDR3 loop spans 15 amino acids. The V segment lost 3 bases and the J segment 2 bases; nucleotides outside the gene matches: 7. Germline CDR1 and CDR2: SGHTA and FQGNSA.